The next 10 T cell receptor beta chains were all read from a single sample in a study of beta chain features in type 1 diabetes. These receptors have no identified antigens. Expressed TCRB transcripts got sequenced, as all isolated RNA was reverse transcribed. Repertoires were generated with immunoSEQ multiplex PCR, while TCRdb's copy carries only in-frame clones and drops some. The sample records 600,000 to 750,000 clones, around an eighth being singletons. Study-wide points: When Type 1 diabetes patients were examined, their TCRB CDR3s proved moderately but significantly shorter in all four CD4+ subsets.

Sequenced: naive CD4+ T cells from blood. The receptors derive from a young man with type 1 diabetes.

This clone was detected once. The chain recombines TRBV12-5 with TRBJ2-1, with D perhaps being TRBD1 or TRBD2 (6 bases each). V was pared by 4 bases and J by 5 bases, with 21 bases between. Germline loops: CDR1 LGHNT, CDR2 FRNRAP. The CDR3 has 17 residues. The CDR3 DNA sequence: TGTGCTAGTGGTTCCTCATTGTGGGGGGCAATTGACAATGAGCAGTTCTTC. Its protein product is CASGSSLWGAIDNEQFF.

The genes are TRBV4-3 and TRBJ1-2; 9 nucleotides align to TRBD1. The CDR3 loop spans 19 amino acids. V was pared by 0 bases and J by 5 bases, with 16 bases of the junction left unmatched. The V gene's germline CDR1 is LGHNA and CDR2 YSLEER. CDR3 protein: CASSQDLLSVGQGSYGYTF. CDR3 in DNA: TGCGCCAGCAGCCAAGATCTATTAAGTGTTGGACAGGGGAGTTATGGCTACACCTTC.

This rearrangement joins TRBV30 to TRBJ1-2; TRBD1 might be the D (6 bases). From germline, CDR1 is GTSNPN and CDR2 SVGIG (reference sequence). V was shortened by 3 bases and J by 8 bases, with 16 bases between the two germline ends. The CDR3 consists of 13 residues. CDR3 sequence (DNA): TGTGCCTGGAGCGTGGGGGGCACGCGGGGCTACACCTTC. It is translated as CAWSVGGTRGYTF.

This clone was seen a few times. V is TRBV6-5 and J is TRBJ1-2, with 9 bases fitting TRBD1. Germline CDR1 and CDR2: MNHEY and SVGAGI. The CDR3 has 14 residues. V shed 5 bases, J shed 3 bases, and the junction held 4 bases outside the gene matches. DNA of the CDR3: TGTGCCAGCAGTCCCGACAGGGGGGACTATGGCTACACCTTC. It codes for CASSPDRGDYGYTF.

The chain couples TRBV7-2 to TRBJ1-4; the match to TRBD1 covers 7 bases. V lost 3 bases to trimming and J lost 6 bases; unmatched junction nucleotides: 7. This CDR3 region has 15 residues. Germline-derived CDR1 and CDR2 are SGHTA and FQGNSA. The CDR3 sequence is CASSFQGGRDEKLFF. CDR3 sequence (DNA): TGTGCCAGCAGCTTCCAGGGGGGCAGGGATGAAAAACTGTTTTTT.

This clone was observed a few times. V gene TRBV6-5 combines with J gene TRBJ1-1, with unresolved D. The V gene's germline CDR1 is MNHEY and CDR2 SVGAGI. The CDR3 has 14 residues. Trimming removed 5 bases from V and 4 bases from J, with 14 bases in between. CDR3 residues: CASSPRSLFTEAFF. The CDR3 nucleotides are TGTGCCAGCAGTCCCCGCTCCCTGTTCACTGAAGCTTTCTTT.

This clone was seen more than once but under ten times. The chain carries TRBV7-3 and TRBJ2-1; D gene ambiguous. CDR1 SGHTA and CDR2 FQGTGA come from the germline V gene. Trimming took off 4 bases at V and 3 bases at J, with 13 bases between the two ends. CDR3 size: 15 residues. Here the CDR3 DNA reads TGTGCCAGCAGCTCCGACCCTGCTATCTACAATGAGCAGTTCTTC. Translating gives CASSSDPAIYNEQFF.

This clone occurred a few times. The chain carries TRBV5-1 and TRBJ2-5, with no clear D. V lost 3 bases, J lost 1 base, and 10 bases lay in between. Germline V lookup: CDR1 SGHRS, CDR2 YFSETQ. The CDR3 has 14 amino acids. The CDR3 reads CASSSVPVQETQYF. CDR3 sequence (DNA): TGCGCCAGCAGCTCGGTCCCGGTCCAAGAGACCCAGTACTTC. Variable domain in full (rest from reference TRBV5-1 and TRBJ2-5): KAGVTQTPRYLIKTRGQQVTLSCSPISGHRSVSWYQQTPGQGLQFLFEYFSETQRNKGNFPGRFSGRQFSNSRSEMNVSTLELGDSALYLCASSSVPVQETQYFGPGTRLLVL.

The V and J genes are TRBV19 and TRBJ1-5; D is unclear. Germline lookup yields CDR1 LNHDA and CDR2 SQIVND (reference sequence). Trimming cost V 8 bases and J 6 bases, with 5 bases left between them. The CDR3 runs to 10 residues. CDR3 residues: CASGPQPQHF. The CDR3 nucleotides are TGTGCCAGTGGCCCTCAGCCCCAGCATTTT.

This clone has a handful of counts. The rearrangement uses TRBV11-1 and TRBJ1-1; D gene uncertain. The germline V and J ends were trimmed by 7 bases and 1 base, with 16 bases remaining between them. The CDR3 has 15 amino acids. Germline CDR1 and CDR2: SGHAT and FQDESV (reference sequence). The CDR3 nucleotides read TGTGCCAGCACCCCGGCCCCCCAAGGGAACACTGAAGCTTTCTTT. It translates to CASTPAPQGNTEAFF.